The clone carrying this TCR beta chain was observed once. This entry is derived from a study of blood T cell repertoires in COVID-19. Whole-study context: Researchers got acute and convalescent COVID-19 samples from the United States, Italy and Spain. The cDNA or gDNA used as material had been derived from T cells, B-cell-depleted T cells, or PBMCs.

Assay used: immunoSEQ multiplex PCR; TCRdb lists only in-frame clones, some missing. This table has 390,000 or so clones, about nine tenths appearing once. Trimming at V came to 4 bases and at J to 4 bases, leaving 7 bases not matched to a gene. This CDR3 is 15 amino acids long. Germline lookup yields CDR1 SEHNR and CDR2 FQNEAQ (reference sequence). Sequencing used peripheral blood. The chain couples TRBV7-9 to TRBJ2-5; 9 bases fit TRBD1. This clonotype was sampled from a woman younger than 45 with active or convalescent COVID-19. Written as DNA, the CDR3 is TGTGCCAGCAGCTCGGCCGACAGGGGGACAGAGACCCAGTACTTC. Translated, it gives CASSSADRGTETQYF.